The 13 T cell receptor beta chains below come from one sample, sequenced in a study of high-grade serous ovarian cancer treatment subgroups. This table comes from immunoSEQ multiplex PCR, and its TCRdb copy is limited to in-frame clones, with some not included. This repertoire shows roughly 8,000 clones, approximately 72% found once; its top ten account for more than 5%. Tumor samples were taken before definitive surgery or chemotherapy. Sequenced: tumor tissue. These TCRs come from a human donor with high-grade serous ovarian cancer.

This chain connects TRBV9 to TRBJ1-1; 8 nucleotides match TRBD1. Trimming took 3 bases from V and 4 from J; bases not matched to a gene: 5. Germline V lookup: CDR1 SGDLS, CDR2 YYNGEE. The CDR3 loop spans 14 amino acids. The CDR3 DNA follows: TGTGCCAGCAGCGGGGGACAGGCAAGCACTGAAGCTTTCTTT. Its translation is CASSGGQASTEAFF.

The rearrangement links TRBV27 to TRBJ2-5; D unresolved. Germline lookup yields CDR1 MNHEY and CDR2 SMNVEV (reference sequence). The CDR3 consists of 15 residues. V was trimmed by 6 bases and J by 0 bases, leaving 14 bases between them. The DNA for the CDR3 is TGTGCCAGCAGCCTGGGCCGCGAGTACCAAGAGACCCAGTACTTC. This encodes CASSLGREYQETQYF.

To note about this clone: A read error may account for a junction end that differs from germline. The chain combines TRBV4-1 with TRBJ2-7, with a weak D call TRBD1 (5 bases). The CDR3 runs to 14 residues. Germline CDR1 MGHRA, CDR2 YSYEKL. CDR3 region: CASSPHPGRDEQYF. CDR3 sequence (DNA): TGTGCCAGCAGCCCCCATCCAGGCAGGGACGAGCAGTACTTC.

The rearrangement joins TRBV5-1 to TRBJ2-3; TRBD2 might be the D (6 bases). V shed 4 bases and J shed 1 base, with 13 bases lying between them. The CDR3 runs to 15 residues. The germline V gene encodes CDR1 SGHRS and CDR2 YFSETQ. For the CDR3, the DNA is TGCGCCAGCAGCGGGGCAGCGGGCCGCACAGATACGCAGTATTTT. Its translation is CASSGAAGRTDTQYF.

V is TRBV5-1 and J is TRBJ2-4; D not certain. The CDR3 contains 11 residues. Trimming took off 7 bases at V and 8 bases at J, with 10 bases between the two ends. The germline CDR1 and CDR2 sequences are SGHRS and YFSETQ. This CDR3 is CASQESDIQYF. The CDR3 nucleotides read TGCGCCAGCCAAGAAAGCGACATTCAGTACTTC.

In DNA, the CDR3 is TGTGCCAGCAGCTCCCCTGGACAGATTCGTGACAATGAGCAGTTCTTC. Translating it yields CASSSPGQIRDNEQFF. The chain joins TRBV5-6 to TRBJ2-1, with D maybe TRBD1 (6 bases). Trimming took off 3 bases at V and 5 bases at J, with 18 bases between the two ends. This CDR3 is built from 16 residues. Germline lookup yields CDR1 SGHDT and CDR2 YYEEEE.

The V call is TRBV19, the J call TRBJ1-3; D uncertain. This CDR3 comprises 13 residues. Trimming took 9 bases from V and 0 from J, leaving 9 bases between them. Germline V CDR1 and CDR2: LNHDA, SQIVND (reference sequence). The DNA of the CDR3 is TGTGCCAGCCGCCGTGACTCTGGAAACACCATATATTTT. Translated: CASRRDSGNTIYF.

The gene calls are TRBV6-5 and TRBJ2-6; perhaps TRBD2 as D (6 bases). Per germline, CDR1 MNHEY and CDR2 SVGAGI. This CDR3 has 16 residues. With 4 bases removed from V and 2 bases from J, the gap between germline ends came to 12 bases. CDR3 in amino acids: CASSLVWGAGANVLTF. CDR3 DNA: TGTGCCAGCAGTTTAGTTTGGGGGGCTGGGGCCAACGTCCTGACTTTC.

The rearrangement joins TRBV15 to TRBJ1-5, with D tentatively TRBD1 (5 bases). The CDR3 runs 15 residues. Trimming left V 1 base short and J 1 base short, with 8 bases between. Germline CDR1 is LNHNV and CDR2 is YYDKDF (reference sequence). CDR3 DNA sequence: TGTGCCACCAGCAGAGGCGGGGGGAGCAATCAGCCCCAGCATTTT. Protein sequence: CATSRGGGSNQPQHF.

V usage is TRBV19 and J usage is TRBJ1-5; 9 positions agree with TRBD1. J was trimmed by 6 bases and V by 3 bases; bases with no gene match: 6. The CDR3 has 15 residues. Germline assignment: CDR1 LNHDA and CDR2 SQIVND (reference sequence). The CDR3 region has the DNA TGTGCCAGTAGTATTCGGGGACAGGGTAGTCAGCCCCAGCATTTT. This translates into CASSIRGQGSQPQHF.

The rearrangement uses TRBV5-1 and TRBJ2-5; 7 bases are shared with TRBD2. V lost 3 bases, J lost 3 bases, and 14 bases stayed unmatched. The CDR3 has 17 amino acids. In germline, CDR1 is SGHRS, CDR2 YFSETQ. CDR3 coding DNA: TGCGCCAGCAGCTGGAGGGGCACTAGCGACCTTAAAGAGACCCAGTACTTC. Amino acid sequence: CASSWRGTSDLKETQYF.

This chain joins TRBV10-3 and TRBJ1-2, with 7 positions matching TRBD1. This CDR3 spans 14 amino acids. V gave up 6 bases and J gave up 7 bases; unmatched junction bases: 11. Germline V gene sequence: CDR1 ENHRY, CDR2 SYGVKD. The CDR3 protein is CAISPPGGNSGYTF. CDR3 nucleotide sequence: TGTGCCATCAGCCCGCCAGGGGGTAATTCTGGCTACACCTTC.

The V and J genes are TRBV9 and TRBJ1-2; TRBD1 aligns across 11 bases. This CDR3 is built from 18 residues. V gave up 2 bases and J gave up 7 bases; unmatched junction bases: 16. Germline V CDR1 and CDR2: SGDLS, YYNGEE. CDR3 sequence reads: CASSVGTGGTVGLLGYTF. The CDR3 DNA reads as TGTGCCAGCAGCGTCGGGACAGGGGGAACCGTAGGGTTACTTGGCTACACCTTC.